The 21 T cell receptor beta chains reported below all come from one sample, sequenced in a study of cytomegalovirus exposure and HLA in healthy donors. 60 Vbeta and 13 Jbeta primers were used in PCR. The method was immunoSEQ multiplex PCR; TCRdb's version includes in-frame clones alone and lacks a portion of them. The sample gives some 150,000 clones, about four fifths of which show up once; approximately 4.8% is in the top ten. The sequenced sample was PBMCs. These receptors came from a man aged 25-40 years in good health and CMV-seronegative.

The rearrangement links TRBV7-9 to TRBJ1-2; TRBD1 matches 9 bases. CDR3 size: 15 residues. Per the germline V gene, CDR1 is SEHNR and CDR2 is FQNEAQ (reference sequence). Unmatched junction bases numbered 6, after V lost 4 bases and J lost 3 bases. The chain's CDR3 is CASSYRDRVDYGYTF. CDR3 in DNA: TGTGCCAGCAGCTACCGGGACAGGGTGGACTATGGCTACACCTTC.

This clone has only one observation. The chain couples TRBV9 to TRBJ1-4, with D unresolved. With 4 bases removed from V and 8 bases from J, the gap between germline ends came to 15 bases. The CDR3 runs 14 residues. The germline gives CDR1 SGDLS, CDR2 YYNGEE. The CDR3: CASSPRHASEKLFF. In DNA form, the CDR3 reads TGTGCCAGCAGCCCACGACATGCCTCCGAAAAACTGTTTTTT.

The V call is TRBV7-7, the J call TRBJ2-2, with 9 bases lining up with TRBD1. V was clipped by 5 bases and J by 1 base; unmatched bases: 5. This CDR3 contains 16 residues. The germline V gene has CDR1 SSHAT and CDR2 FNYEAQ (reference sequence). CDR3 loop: CASSRDRVRNTGELFF. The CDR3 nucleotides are TGTGCCAGCAGCCGGGACAGGGTACGGAACACCGGGGAGCTGTTTTTT.

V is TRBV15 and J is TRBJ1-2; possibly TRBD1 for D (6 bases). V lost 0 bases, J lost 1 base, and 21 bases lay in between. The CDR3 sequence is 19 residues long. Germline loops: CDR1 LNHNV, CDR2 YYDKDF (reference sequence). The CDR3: CATSREPGQGWRFNYGYTF. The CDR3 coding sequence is TGTGCCACCAGCAGAGAACCTGGGCAGGGGTGGAGGTTTAACTATGGCTACACCTTC.

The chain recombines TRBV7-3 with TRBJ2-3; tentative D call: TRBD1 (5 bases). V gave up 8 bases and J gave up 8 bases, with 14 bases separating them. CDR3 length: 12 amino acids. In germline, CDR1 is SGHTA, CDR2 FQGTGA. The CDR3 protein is CASGPFRGTQYF. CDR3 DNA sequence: TGTGCCAGCGGACCGTTTAGGGGTACGCAGTATTTT.

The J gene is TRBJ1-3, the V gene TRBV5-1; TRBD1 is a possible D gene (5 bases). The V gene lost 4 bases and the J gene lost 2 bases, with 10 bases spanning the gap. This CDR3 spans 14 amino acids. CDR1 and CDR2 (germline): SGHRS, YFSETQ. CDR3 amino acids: CASSLSTAGNTIYF. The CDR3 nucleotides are TGCGCCAGCAGCCTATCGACAGCTGGAAACACCATATATTTT.

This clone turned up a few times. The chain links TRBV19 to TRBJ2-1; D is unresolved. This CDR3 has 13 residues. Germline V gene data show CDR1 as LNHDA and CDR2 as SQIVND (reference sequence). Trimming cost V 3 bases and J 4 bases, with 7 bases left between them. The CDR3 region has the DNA TGTGCCAGTAGTATTGACTCTTACAATGAGCAGTTCTTC. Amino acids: CASSIDSYNEQFF. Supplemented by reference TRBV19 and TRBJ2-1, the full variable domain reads DGGITQSPKYLFRKEGQNVTLSCEQNLNHDAMYWYRQDPGQGLRLIYYSQIVNDFQKGDIAEGYSVSREKKESFPLTVTSAQKNPTAFYLCASSIDSYNEQFFGPGTRLTVL.

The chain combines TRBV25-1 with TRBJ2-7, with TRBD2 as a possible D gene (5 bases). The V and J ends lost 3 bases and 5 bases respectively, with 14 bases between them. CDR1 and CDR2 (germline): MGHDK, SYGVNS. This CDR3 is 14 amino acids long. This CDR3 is CASSDRGRSHEQYF. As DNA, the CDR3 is TGTGCCAGCAGTGATAGAGGGAGAAGCCACGAGCAGTACTTC.

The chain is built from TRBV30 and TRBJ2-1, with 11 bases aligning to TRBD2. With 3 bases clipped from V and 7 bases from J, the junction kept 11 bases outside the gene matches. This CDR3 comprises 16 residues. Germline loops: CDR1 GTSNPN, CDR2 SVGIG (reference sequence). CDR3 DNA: TGTGCCTGGAGCAGACTAGCGGGGCTCGTAGAGAATGAGCAGTTCTTC. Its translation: CAWSRLAGLVENEQFF.

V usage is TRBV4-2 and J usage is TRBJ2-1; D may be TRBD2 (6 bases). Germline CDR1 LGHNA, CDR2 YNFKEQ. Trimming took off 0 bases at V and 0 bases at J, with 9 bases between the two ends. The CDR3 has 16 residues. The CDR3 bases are TGTGCCAGCAGCCAAGAAGGGAGGACCTCCTACAATGAGCAGTTCTTC. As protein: CASSQEGRTSYNEQFF.

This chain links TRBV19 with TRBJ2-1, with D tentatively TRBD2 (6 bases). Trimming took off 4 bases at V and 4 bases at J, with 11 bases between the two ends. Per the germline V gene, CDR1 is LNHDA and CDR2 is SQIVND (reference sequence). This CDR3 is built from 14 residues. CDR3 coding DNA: TGTGCCAGTAGTAGCCCCGGAGGGTACAATGAGCAGTTCTTC. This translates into CASSSPGGYNEQFF.

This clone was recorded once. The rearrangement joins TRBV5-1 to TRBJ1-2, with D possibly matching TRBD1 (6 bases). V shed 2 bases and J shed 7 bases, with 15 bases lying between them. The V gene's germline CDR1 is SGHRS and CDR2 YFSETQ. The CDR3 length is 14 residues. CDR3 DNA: TGCGCCAGCAGCTTCACACAGGGCGGGGGTGGCTACACCTTC. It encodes CASSFTQGGGGYTF.

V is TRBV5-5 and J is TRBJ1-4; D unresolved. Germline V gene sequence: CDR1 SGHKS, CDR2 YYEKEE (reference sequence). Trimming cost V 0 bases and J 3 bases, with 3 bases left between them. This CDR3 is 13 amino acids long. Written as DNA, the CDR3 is TGTGCCAGCAGCTTGGCTGCTAATGAAAAACTGTTTTTT. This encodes CASSLAANEKLFF.

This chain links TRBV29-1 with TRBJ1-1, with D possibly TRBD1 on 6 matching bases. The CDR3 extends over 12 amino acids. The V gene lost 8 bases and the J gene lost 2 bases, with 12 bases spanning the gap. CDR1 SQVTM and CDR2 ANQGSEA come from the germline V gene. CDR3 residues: CSFWTANTEAFF. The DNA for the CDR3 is TGCAGCTTTTGGACAGCCAACACTGAAGCTTTCTTT.

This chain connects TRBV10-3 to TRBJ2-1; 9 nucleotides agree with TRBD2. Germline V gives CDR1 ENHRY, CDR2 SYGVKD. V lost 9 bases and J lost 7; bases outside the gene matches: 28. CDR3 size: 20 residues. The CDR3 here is CAILRRKFSAAGGKRNEQFF. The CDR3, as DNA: TGTGCCATTCTCCGGCGTAAATTCTCGGCGGCGGGAGGGAAGAGGAATGAGCAGTTCTTC.

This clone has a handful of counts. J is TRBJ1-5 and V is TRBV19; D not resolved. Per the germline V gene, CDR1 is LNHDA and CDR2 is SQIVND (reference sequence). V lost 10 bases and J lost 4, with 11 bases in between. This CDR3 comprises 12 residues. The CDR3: CATRGPNQPQHF. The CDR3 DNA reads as TGTGCCACCAGAGGGCCAAATCAGCCCCAGCATTTT.

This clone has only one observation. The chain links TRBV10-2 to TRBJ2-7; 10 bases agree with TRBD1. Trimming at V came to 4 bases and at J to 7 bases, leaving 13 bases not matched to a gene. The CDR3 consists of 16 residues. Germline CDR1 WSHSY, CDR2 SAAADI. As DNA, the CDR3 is TGCGCCAGCAGTGCTTCGGGAGACAGGGGGCTCTGGGAGCAGTACTTC. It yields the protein CASSASGDRGLWEQYF.

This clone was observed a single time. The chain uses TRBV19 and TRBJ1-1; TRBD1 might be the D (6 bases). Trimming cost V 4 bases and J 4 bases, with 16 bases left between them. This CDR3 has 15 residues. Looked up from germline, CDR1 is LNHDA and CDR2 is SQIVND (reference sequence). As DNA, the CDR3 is TGTGCCAGTAGTAGGTTCGGGGGGCCAGGCACTGAAGCTTTCTTT. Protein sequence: CASSRFGGPGTEAFF.

Here the CDR3 reads CASSHNRAKTLYGYTF. CDR3 DNA: TGCGCCAGCAGCCATAACAGGGCCAAAACCCTCTATGGCTACACCTTC. The chain is built from TRBV4-1 and TRBJ1-2; a weak D match, TRBD1 (6 bases). Germline V gene sequence: CDR1 MGHRA, CDR2 YSYEKL. Trimming took off 3 bases at V and 4 bases at J, with 18 bases between the two ends. The CDR3 length is 16 residues.

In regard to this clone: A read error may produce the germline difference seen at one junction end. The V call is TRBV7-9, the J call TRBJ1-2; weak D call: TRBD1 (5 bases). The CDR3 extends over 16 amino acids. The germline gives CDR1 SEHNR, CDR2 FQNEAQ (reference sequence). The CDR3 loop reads CSSSPQARRVRYGYTF. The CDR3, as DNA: TGTTCCAGCAGCCCCCAGGCCCGCAGGGTACGGTATGGCTACACCTTC. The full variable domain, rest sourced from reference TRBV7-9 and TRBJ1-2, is DTGVSQNPRHKITKRGQNVTFRCDPISEHNRLYWYRQTLGQGPEFLTYFQNEAQLEKSRLLSDRFSAERPKGSFSTLEIQRTEQGDSAMYLCSSSPQARRVRYGYTFGSGTRLTVV.

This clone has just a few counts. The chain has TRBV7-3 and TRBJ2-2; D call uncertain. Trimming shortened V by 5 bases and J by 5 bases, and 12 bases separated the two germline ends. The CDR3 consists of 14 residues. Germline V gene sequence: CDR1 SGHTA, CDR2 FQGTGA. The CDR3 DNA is TGTGCCAGCAGCCCCGAGATCGGTACCGGGGAGCTGTTTTTT. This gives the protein CASSPEIGTGELFF.